This TCR beta chain was obtained from a study of OX40 agonist ivuxolimab in advanced cancers. Study-wide context: The patients received agonistic anti-OX40 (CD134) antibody ivuxolimab.

This CDR3 has 14 amino acids. The ends were cut back, 4 bases at V and 0 bases at J, with 9 bases in the middle. Germline V CDR1 and CDR2: SGDLS, YYNGEE. The method was immunoSEQ multiplex PCR; TCRdb's version includes in-frame clones alone and lacks a portion of them. In the table there are 20,000 to 25,000 clones, roughly 81% of which are singletons. The V call is TRBV9, the J call TRBJ2-3; D is possibly TRBD1 (5 bases). Sample: CD4+ or CD8+ T cells sorted from blood, taken in a trial of the OX40 agonist ivuxolimab. The receptor was derived from an adult with an advanced solid tumor such as melanoma, head and neck, liver or kidney cancer. The CDR3 sequence is CASSRGSSTDTQYF. The DNA of the CDR3 is TGTGCCAGCAGCAGGGGCAGCAGCACAGATACGCAGTATTTT.